This T cell receptor (beta chain) derives from a study of early T cells in non-severe SARS-CoV-2 infection. Study in general: Whole-blood bulk RNA, unsorted, was sequenced, and chains were unpaired.

This clonotype was counted at least ten times. Its antigen is as yet unknown. Study-wide points: VDJdb matching skewed toward anti-spike CD8 responses, missing private and CD4 specificities.

Unique molecular identifiers (one per individual cDNA molecule) were attached. MiXCR, run by TCRdb on the 5' RACE reads, gives a single entry per CDR3 protein. The sample shows about 83,000 distinct CDR3 sequences, 11% to 15% of them seen only once. V was clipped by 5 bases and J by 0 bases, with 8 bases between them. Germline CDR1 and CDR2: LGHDT and YNNKEL (reference sequence). This CDR3 is built from 14 residues. The source is an adult who was a healthcare worker with PCR-confirmed SARS-CoV-2 infection or an uninfected control (not recorded which). The chain is built from TRBV3-1 and TRBJ2-4; the D gene is possibly TRBD2 (6 bases). Source material: whole blood. CDR3 in amino acids: CASSYGGAKNIQYF. As DNA, the CDR3 is TGTGCCAGCAGCTACGGGGGAGCCAAAAACATTCAGTACTTC.